These 22 T cell receptor beta chains were all obtained from the same sample, sequenced in a study of T cell responses to AZD1222 COVID-19 vaccine. TCRdb's table, derived via immunoSEQ multiplex PCR, lists solely in-frame clones and lacks some. The sample includes 65,000 to 80,000 clones, about nine tenths seen only once; the top ten take approximately 4.2%. The sample here was peripheral blood, taken on day 0 of AZD1222 vaccination. The source is an adult in good health.

V is TRBV12-5 and J is TRBJ2-7; D is unresolved. CDR1 and CDR2 (germline): LGHNT, FRNRAP. V gave up 4 bases and J gave up 3 bases, with 13 bases separating them. The CDR3 has 14 amino acids. The CDR3 loop is CASGSSGGRYEQYF. CDR3 coding DNA: TGTGCTAGTGGTTCATCGGGCGGACGCTACGAGCAGTACTTC.

The V and J genes are TRBV2 and TRBJ2-5, with D possibly matching TRBD2 (5 bases). This CDR3 has 13 amino acids. From germline, CDR1 is SNHLY and CDR2 FYNNEI. Trimming took off 6 bases at V and 5 bases at J, with 13 bases between the two ends. The CDR3 region is CASSVRGRETQYF. In nucleotides, the CDR3 is TGTGCCAGCAGCGTTCGGGGTCGGGAGACCCAGTACTTC.

This clone was detected once. The V call is TRBV30, the J call TRBJ1-4; a weak D match, TRBD1 (5 bases). The V gene's germline CDR1 is GTSNPN and CDR2 SVGIG (reference sequence). Trimming took off 0 bases at V and 8 bases at J, with 16 bases between the two ends. The CDR3 consists of 15 residues. This chain's CDR3 is CAWSVKAQGREKLFF. As DNA, the CDR3 is TGTGCCTGGAGTGTAAAGGCGCAGGGTAGGGAAAAACTGTTTTTT.

The rearrangement links TRBV11-3 to TRBJ2-5; D call uncertain. CDR3 length: 14 amino acids. Germline V gene lookup returns CDR1 SGHNT and CDR2 YENEEA. Trimming removed 2 bases at V and 2 bases at J, with 9 bases between. CDR3 protein: CASSLTALQETQYF. CDR3 bases: TGTGCCAGCAGCTTAACGGCCCTTCAAGAGACCCAGTACTTC.

J is TRBJ1-3 and V is TRBV5-1; 9 positions agree with TRBD1. This CDR3 spans 16 amino acids. CDR1 and CDR2 from the germline V gene are SGHRS and YFSETQ. Trimming took 4 bases from V and 0 from J; bases not matched to a gene: 5. The chain's CDR3 is CASSPTGGRSGNTIYF. The CDR3 nucleotides read TGCGCCAGCAGCCCTACAGGGGGCCGCTCTGGAAACACCATATATTTT.

The chain joins TRBV11-2 to TRBJ2-4; D may be TRBD1 (5 bases). V lost 0 bases, J lost 0 bases, and 12 bases lay in between. The V gene's germline CDR1 is SGHAT and CDR2 FQNNGV. The CDR3 consists of 17 residues. The CDR3 here is CASSLDRAGIAKNIQYF. CDR3 coding DNA: TGTGCCAGCAGCTTAGATCGGGCAGGGATAGCCAAAAACATTCAGTACTTC.

CDR3 in DNA: TGTGCCAGCAGTTACGGGGGCCAGCCGTTCGGAGGCTACACCTTC. The encoded protein is CASSYGGQPFGGYTF. This rearrangement joins TRBV6-5 to TRBJ1-2; TRBD1 might be the D (6 bases). In germline, CDR1 is MNHEY, CDR2 SVGAGI. The CDR3 spans 15 residues. V shed 2 bases and J shed 8 bases, with 18 bases lying between them.

The chain combines TRBV12-3 or TRBV12-4 with TRBJ1-3, with D uncertain. The CDR3 has 12 amino acids. Trimming left V 0 bases short and J 11 bases short, with 8 bases between. The CDR3 spells CASSLARGSIYF. As DNA, the CDR3 is TGTGCCAGCAGTTTAGCGCGGGGTTCCATATATTTT.

The chain is built from TRBV2 and TRBJ1-2; D is unclear. The CDR3 totals 11 residues. V shed 10 bases and J shed 8 bases, with 14 bases lying between them. Germline loops: CDR1 SNHLY, CDR2 FYNNEI. In nucleotides, the CDR3 is TGTGCCAAAGGAGGGATCGAGGGCTACACCTTC. Its protein product is CAKGGIEGYTF.

This clone was found once. The rearrangement uses TRBV2 and TRBJ2-5; 8 bases fit TRBD1. The CDR3 has 16 amino acids. CDR1 and CDR2 from the germline V gene are SNHLY and FYNNEI. V shed 1 base, J shed 5 bases, and the junction held 9 bases outside the gene matches. The CDR3 spells CASSEGQGAGSETQYF. CDR3 nucleotide sequence: TGTGCCAGCAGTGAAGGTCAGGGGGCAGGGAGTGAGACCCAGTACTTC.

This CDR3 is CASSLRVENGYTF. The CDR3 nucleotides read TGTGCCAGCAGCTTAAGGGTCGAAAATGGCTACACCTTC. The chain recombines TRBV7-8 with TRBJ1-2; D gene uncertain. The CDR3 runs 13 residues. CDR1 is SGHVS and CDR2 is FQNEAQ in the germline V gene. The V gene lost 2 bases and the J gene lost 6 bases, with 10 bases spanning the gap.

V and J are TRBV3-1 (or the pseudogene TRBV3-2) and TRBJ1-2; perhaps TRBD1 as D (5 bases). The germline CDR1 and CDR2 sequences are LGHDT and YNNKEL (reference sequence). The CDR3 length is 15 residues. V lost 4 bases to trimming and J lost 4 bases, with 16 bases between them. The CDR3 spells CASSPDSSGFYGYTF. Here the CDR3 DNA reads TGTGCCAGCAGCCCTGACAGCTCGGGATTCTATGGCTACACCTTC.

V gene TRBV5-1 combines with J gene TRBJ2-5; D not resolved. Germline V gives CDR1 SGHRS, CDR2 YFSETQ. V lost 2 bases and J 10 bases, leaving 18 bases between the germline ends. This CDR3 has 14 residues. The CDR3 sequence: CASSFGQLSGDQYF. The CDR3 coding sequence is TGCGCCAGCAGCTTCGGTCAGCTATCTGGGGACCAGTACTTC.

This clone occurred once. The chain is built from TRBV7-8 and TRBJ2-7; D remains unclear. The V end was cut by 1 base, the J end by 0 bases, with 13 bases between. The CDR3 consists of 16 residues. Germline CDR1 reads SGHVS; CDR2 reads FQNEAQ. The CDR3 region is CASSLGPAASSYEQYF. CDR3 coding DNA: TGTGCCAGCAGCTTAGGGCCGGCCGCCAGCTCCTACGAGCAGTACTTC.

This chain joins TRBV11-2 and TRBJ2-3, with 9 bases fitting TRBD2. The germline gives CDR1 SGHAT, CDR2 FQNNGV. The CDR3 is made up of 15 amino acids. Trimming removed 3 bases from V and 4 bases from J; junction bases left unmatched: 5. CDR3: CASSFTSGYPDTQYF. The CDR3 coding sequence is TGTGCCAGCAGCTTCACTAGCGGGTACCCAGATACGCAGTATTTT.

The rearrangement joins TRBV2 to TRBJ2-1, with TRBD2 matching over 10 bases. Trimming at V came to 2 bases and at J to 10 bases, leaving 5 bases not matched to a gene. This CDR3 has 14 amino acids. Germline CDR1 SNHLY, CDR2 FYNNEI. The CDR3 sequence: CASSELASGGEQFF. The CDR3 DNA is TGTGCCAGCAGTGAACTGGCTAGCGGGGGAGAGCAGTTCTTC.

The chain uses TRBV19 and TRBJ2-5; 11 bases are shared with TRBD1. Germline trimming cut 9 bases from V and 5 bases from J; bases unmatched to any gene: 2. Germline-derived CDR1 and CDR2 are LNHDA and SQIVND (reference sequence). The CDR3 runs 12 residues. CDR3 amino acids: CASGTGGETQYF. In DNA, the CDR3 is TGTGCCAGCGGGACAGGGGGTGAGACCCAGTACTTC.

The chain combines TRBV4-3 with TRBJ1-2; TRBD1 is a possible D gene (5 bases). This CDR3 spans 14 amino acids. Trimming took 4 bases from V and 1 from J, leaving 10 bases between them. The germline V gene encodes CDR1 LGHNA and CDR2 YSLEER. In DNA form, the CDR3 reads TGCGCCAGCAGCCTCTTACAGGATAACTATGGCTACACCTTC. Translated, it gives CASSLLQDNYGYTF.

V usage is TRBV24-1 and J usage is TRBJ2-7, with a tentative D call TRBD1 (6 bases). The CDR3 is made up of 13 amino acids. Germline V gene sequence: CDR1 KGHDR, CDR2 SFDVKD. Deletions cut 3 bases from V and 3 bases from J, with 8 bases between. CDR3 sequence (DNA): TGTGCCACCAGTGATCAGGGGTTCTACGAGCAGTACTTC. Residues: CATSDQGFYEQYF.

The V and J genes are TRBV7-8 and TRBJ1-1, with 8 nucleotides matching TRBD1. Germline assignment: CDR1 SGHVS and CDR2 FQNEAQ. V lost 5 bases to trimming and J lost 1 base; unmatched junction nucleotides: 12. The CDR3 is made up of 17 amino acids. The CDR3 nucleotides read TGTGCCAGCAGCCCACGGCAGGGGGCGCGGTCGAACACTGAAGCTTTCTTT. This gives the protein CASSPRQGARSNTEAFF.

CDR3 DNA: TGTGCCAGCAGCTCCCGGCCGGCGGATGGCTACACCTTC. It specifies CASSSRPADGYTF. This chain connects TRBV5-5 to TRBJ1-2; D unresolved. The CDR3 runs to 13 residues. V was clipped by 3 bases and J by 6 bases, with 12 bases between them. Germline V lookup: CDR1 SGHKS, CDR2 YYEKEE (reference sequence).

This chain joins TRBV6-5 and TRBJ1-1, with 8 bases fitting TRBD1. This CDR3 spans 13 amino acids. CDR1 is MNHEY and CDR2 is SVGAGI in the germline V gene. J gave up 11 bases and V 3 bases, and 8 bases lay outside the gene matches. The CDR3 nucleotides are TGTGCCAGCAGTTATCCAGGACAGGGATGGGCTTTCTTT. This translates into CASSYPGQGWAFF.